Described below is a single T cell receptor beta chain sequence and its context. Antigen specificity is unknown. In the naive CD8 group, cells lacked CD45RO and were positively selected for CCR7, so terminally differentiated effector memory CD45RA+ cells were left out. Each cell subset's genomic DNA was divided evenly among several immunoSEQ plates. Generated by immunoSEQ multiplex PCR, the TCRdb table keeps only in-frame clones and is missing some. The repertoire consists of more than 2 million clones, with approximately 94% occurring once and the leading ten covering around 1.1%. The sample is drawn from a study of shared clonotypes between healthy human individuals. Study-wide background: CD4 naive cells filled three plates per donor, CD4 memory three, CD8 naive two and CD8 memory one.

The study's findings and limits: Clonotypes shared by all four sorted-subset donors had higher generation probabilities than non-shared clonotypes.

The junction had 4 bases not matched to a gene; V was cut back by 4 bases and J by 0 bases. Germline V gives CDR1 MGHRA, CDR2 YSYEKL. The CDR3 contains 15 residues. The sequence derives from a man between 18 and 29 years old in good health. J is TRBJ2-7 and V is TRBV4-1; 9 nucleotides agree with TRBD2. Input material: naive CD8+ T cells sorted from blood. Here the CDR3 DNA reads TGCGCCAGCAGCCCTAGGACTAGCGACTCCTACGAGCAGTACTTC. As protein: CASSPRTSDSYEQYF.